This T cell receptor beta chain was retrieved from a study of blood T cell repertoires in COVID-19. Across the study: Acute and convalescent COVID-19 samples came from the United States, Italy and Spain. The analysed material was cDNA or gDNA that came from T cells, B-cell-depleted T cells, or PBMCs.

Under the authors' procedure: Estimation of nucleated cell counts was performed using reference gene primer amplification. Sequencing used immunoSEQ multiplex PCR; TCRdb keeps in-frame clones, though not all of them. V, J and clone size derive from that table, while D and trimming were established from the DNA sequence. The sample records under 45,000 clones, roughly 80% being singletons. CDR3 length: 16 amino acids. The V gene's germline CDR1 is GTSNPN and CDR2 SVGIG (reference sequence). Trimming took 2 bases from V and 8 from J, leaving 24 bases between them. The sequencing sample was made of peripheral blood. The sequence was collected from a human donor with acute or convalescent COVID-19. The donor label of this sample is uncertain. The chain links TRBV30 to TRBJ1-2; D gene ambiguous. CDR3 loop: CAWSSMRAPNSRGYTF. In nucleotides, the CDR3 is TGTGCCTGGAGTAGCATGCGGGCGCCTAATAGCCGAGGCTACACCTTC. The whole variable domain, remainder taken from reference TRBV30 and TRBJ1-2, is SQTIHQWPATLVQPVGSPLSLECTVEGTSNPNLYWYRQAAGRGLQLLFYSVGIGQISSEVPQNLSASRPQDRQFILSSKKLLLSDSGFYLCAWSSMRAPNSRGYTFGSGTRLTVV.